This T cell receptor (beta chain) appears in the sequencing data of a study of control samples from healthy donors and cancer patients. Per germline, CDR1 GTSNPN and CDR2 SVGIG (reference sequence). The CDR3 covers 14 residues. Germline trimming cut 4 bases from V and 0 bases from J; bases unmatched to any gene: 4. TCRdb's table, derived via immunoSEQ multiplex PCR, lists solely in-frame clones and lacks some. Here the sample spans about 110,000 clones, 90% being singletons. The specimen sequenced was blood. The sequence came from a human donor in good health. The donor label of this sample is uncertain. The chain uses TRBV30 and TRBJ1-1; 8 bases are shared with TRBD1. The CDR3 region is CAWTQDRVNTEAFF. Here the CDR3 DNA reads TGTGCCTGGACCCAGGACAGGGTGAACACTGAAGCTTTCTTT.